This T cell receptor beta chain derives from a study of blood T cell repertoires in COVID-19. All exposed participants met a person with COVID-19 within 2 weeks before entering the study. In the original analysis: Counts of nucleated cells, estimated from reference gene primer amplification, were obtained. The data were produced by immunoSEQ multiplex PCR, yet TCRdb's version contains in-frame clones alone and is incomplete. Clonal size and the V and J genes are those of that table, whereas D and trimming came from the DNA. The sample has under 300,000 clones, around 84% seen once; the top ten hold about 6.2%. This clone was seen only once. The sample consisted of PBMCs or T cells enriched from blood (not recorded which). The sequence was collected from a woman aged 50 to 60 who had been exposed to COVID-19.

The CDR3 nucleotides read TGTGCCACCAGCACGGGACAACGCTCTGGGGCCAACGTCCTGACTTTC. Its protein is CATSTGQRSGANVLTF. The V and J genes are TRBV15 and TRBJ2-6, with D possibly being TRBD1 (6 bases). This CDR3 region has 16 residues. V was cut by 4 bases and J by 0 bases, with 10 bases left in between. Germline V gives CDR1 LNHNV, CDR2 YYDKDF (reference sequence).